The 22 T cell receptor beta chains listed next were all sequenced from one sample in a study of T cells of healthy individuals. TCRdb reprocessed the 5' RACE reads via MiXCR and lists one record per CDR3 protein. The sample contains 55,000 to 65,000 distinct CDR3 sequences, roughly 17% of which appear only once. The source of these receptors is a human donor in good health.

The chain recombines TRBV6-5 with TRBJ2-3, with a weak D call TRBD1 (6 bases). Trimming stripped 2 bases from V and 1 base from J, with 13 bases between. Germline values: CDR1 MNHEY, CDR2 SVGAGI. This CDR3 spans 16 amino acids. The CDR3 loop is CASSYRGQLGTDTQYF. The CDR3, as DNA: TGTGCCAGCAGTTACAGGGGACAACTGGGCACAGATACGCAGTATTTT.

J is TRBJ1-2 and V is TRBV5-1; D is undetermined. Germline V gives CDR1 SGHRS, CDR2 YFSETQ. V was trimmed by 1 base and J by 7 bases, leaving 11 bases between them. The CDR3 loop spans 13 amino acids. For the CDR3, the DNA is TGCGCCAGCAGCTTGATGGAAAAGAGTGGCTACACCTTC. It is translated as CASSLMEKSGYTF.

The chain couples TRBV6-5 to TRBJ2-3; 9 nucleotides match TRBD2. This CDR3 region has 15 residues. J was trimmed by 4 bases and V by 6 bases; bases with no gene match: 8. Germline V gene data show CDR1 as MNHEY and CDR2 as SVGAGI. For the CDR3, the DNA is TGTGCCAGCAGATGGCTAGCGGGATACCCAGATACGCAGTATTTT. Translation gives CASRWLAGYPDTQYF.

This clonotype was observed a few times. The CDR3, as DNA: TGCAGTGCTAGGGTGAGGGGGATGAACACTGAAGCTTTCTTT. Its protein is CSARVRGMNTEAFF. The V and J genes are TRBV20-1 and TRBJ1-1; D might be TRBD1 (6 bases). The germline V gene has CDR1 DFQATT and CDR2 SNEGSKA (reference sequence). This CDR3 region has 14 residues. V was clipped by 3 bases and J by 0 bases, with 11 bases between them.

Many counts were recorded for this clonotype. In DNA form, the CDR3 reads TGCAGTGCTGGACCCTCCGGGACCTTCGGCGAGCAGTACTTC. It specifies CSAGPSGTFGEQYF. This chain joins TRBV20-1 and TRBJ2-7; the D call may be TRBD1 or TRBD2 (5 bases each). V lost 5 bases, J lost 6 bases, and 20 bases lay in between. CDR1 DFQATT and CDR2 SNEGSKA come from the germline V gene (reference sequence). The CDR3 covers 14 residues.

This clonotype was observed a few times. V is TRBV27 and J is TRBJ1-1; D is unclear. Germline CDR1 MNHEY, CDR2 SMNVEV (reference sequence). Trimming took 2 bases from V and 0 from J, leaving 7 bases between them. The CDR3 totals 14 residues. CDR3 in amino acids: CASSLRQMNTEAFF. For the CDR3, the DNA is TGTGCCAGCAGTTTAAGGCAGATGAACACTGAAGCTTTCTTT.

This clonotype was seen only a few times. This chain uses TRBV11-1 with TRBJ2-1; weak D call: TRBD2 (6 bases). V lost 5 bases, J lost 0 bases, and 23 bases lay in between. There are 19 residues in the CDR3. Germline V CDR1 and CDR2: SGHAT, FQDESV (reference sequence). This chain's CDR3 is CASSLGLTRGRSSYNEQFF. CDR3 bases: TGTGCCAGCAGCCTGGGACTCACTCGGGGACGAAGCTCCTACAATGAGCAGTTCTTC.

This rearrangement joins TRBV27 to TRBJ2-3; possibly TRBD1 or TRBD2 for D (5 bases each). V was shortened by 4 bases and J by 6 bases, with 11 bases between the two germline ends. This CDR3 contains 13 residues. CDR1 MNHEY and CDR2 SMNVEV come from the germline V gene (reference sequence). The CDR3 spells CASSSGPTDTQYF. The DNA for the CDR3 is TGTGCCAGCAGTTCGGGACCTACCGATACGCAGTATTTT.

This clonotype occurred a few times. CDR3 loop: CASSSRTGGETQYF. In nucleotides, the CDR3 is TGTGCCAGCAGCTCCAGGACAGGGGGGGAGACCCAGTACTTC. J is TRBJ2-5 and V is TRBV7-9; 10 bases are shared with TRBD1. The CDR3 extends over 14 amino acids. Germline V gives CDR1 SEHNR, CDR2 FQNEAQ (reference sequence). V was pared by 4 bases and J by 5 bases, with 4 bases of the junction left unmatched.

This clonotype was counted ten times or more. The chain recombines TRBV13 with TRBJ1-6, with a weak D call TRBD1 (5 bases). The V end was cut by 3 bases, the J end by 9 bases, with 9 bases between. The CDR3 sequence is 13 residues long. Germline CDR1 reads PRHDT; CDR2 reads FYEKMQ (reference sequence). The DNA for the CDR3 is TGTGCCAGCAGCTTTAGAGGGGCTTCACCCCTCCACTTT. Protein sequence: CASSFRGASPLHF.

This sequence joins TRBV20-1 and TRBJ1-1; possible D gene TRBD1, 5 bases. Germline CDR1 is DFQATT and CDR2 is SNEGSKA (reference sequence). Trimming cost V 5 bases and J 1 base, with 17 bases left between them. The CDR3 is 15 residues long. The CDR3 coding sequence is TGCAGTGCTGGGGGTTGGGAGGGCCGGAACACTGAAGCTTTCTTT. Protein product: CSAGGWEGRNTEAFF.

The V gene is TRBV7-2, the J gene TRBJ2-4; 10 nucleotides match TRBD2. This CDR3 contains 16 residues. Germline V gene data show CDR1 as SGHTA and CDR2 as FQGNSA. Trimming at V came to 3 bases and at J to 2 bases, leaving 4 bases not matched to a gene. CDR3 nucleotide sequence: TGTGCCAGCAGCTTTCCAGCGGGAGGGACCAAAAACATTCAGTACTTC. Amino acid sequence: CASSFPAGGTKNIQYF.

V and J are TRBV20-1 and TRBJ1-2; D possibly corresponds to TRBD1 (5 bases). The V gene's germline CDR1 is DFQATT and CDR2 SNEGSKA (reference sequence). The CDR3 extends over 14 amino acids. Trimming cost V 0 bases and J 5 bases, with 13 bases left between them. CDR3 amino acids: CSARDLQDLYGYTF. Written as DNA, the CDR3 is TGCAGTGCTAGAGATCTACAGGATCTATATGGCTACACCTTC.

This clonotype was seen ten or more times. This chain joins TRBV5-5 and TRBJ1-2; unclear D gene. This CDR3 comprises 12 residues. V gave up 4 bases and J gave up 6 bases, with 10 bases separating them. Germline CDR1 is SGHKS and CDR2 is YYEKEE (reference sequence). The CDR3 region is CASSAEADGYTF. Written as DNA, the CDR3 is TGTGCCAGCAGCGCGGAGGCAGATGGCTACACCTTC.

The gene calls are TRBV24-1 and TRBJ2-5; the match to TRBD1 covers 7 bases. V lost 6 bases and J lost 5; bases outside the gene matches: 2. This CDR3 has 12 amino acids. Germline V lookup: CDR1 KGHDR, CDR2 SFDVKD. CDR3 sequence (DNA): TGTGCCACCAGTCCGACAGGGGAGACCCAGTACTTC. This encodes CATSPTGETQYF.

In this sample, this clonotype turned up a few times. The rearrangement uses TRBV7-9 and TRBJ2-1; D ambiguous. With 5 bases removed from V and 15 bases from J, the gap between germline ends came to 20 bases. Germline lookup yields CDR1 SEHNR and CDR2 FQNEAQ (reference sequence). The CDR3 spans 13 residues. In DNA form, the CDR3 reads TGTGCCAGCAGCACAACGGACGTACCCAAGGGGTTCTTC. Translating gives CASSTTDVPKGFF.

A single count supports this clonotype. The gene calls are TRBV20-1 and TRBJ2-3; D is unresolved. This CDR3 has 14 amino acids. The ends were cut back, 4 bases at V and 0 bases at J, with 11 bases in the middle. In germline, CDR1 is DFQATT, CDR2 SNEGSKA (reference sequence). For the CDR3, the DNA is TGCAGTGCTAAAGTTTCAACTAGCACAGATACGCAGTATTTT. It translates to CSAKVSTSTDTQYF.

This chain uses TRBV19 with TRBJ2-5; D unresolved. The CDR3 extends over 13 amino acids. V lost 6 bases and J 4 bases, leaving 12 bases between the germline ends. Germline lookup yields CDR1 LNHDA and CDR2 SQIVND (reference sequence). Written as DNA, the CDR3 is TGTGCCAGTAGGCCCACGGAGAGAGAGACCCAGTACTTC. Translating gives CASRPTERETQYF.

This clonotype was observed a few times. This may stem from a read error, because a much larger clone lies one nucleotide away. The rearrangement links TRBV3-1 to TRBJ1-3; no firm D call. This CDR3 has 13 amino acids. Germline V gives CDR1 LGHDT, CDR2 YNNKEL (reference sequence). The CDR3 protein is CASSRQSENTIYF. DNA of the CDR3: TGTGCCAGCAGCCGACAATCTGAAAACACCATATATTTT.

The V and J genes are TRBV28 and TRBJ2-6; D unclear. Looked up from germline, CDR1 is MDHEN and CDR2 is SYDVKM. The germline V and J ends were trimmed by 5 bases and 2 bases, with 16 bases remaining between them. The CDR3 runs to 17 residues. CDR3 DNA: TGTGCCAGCAGTCCCACCGGACGCCAAACTGGGGCCAACGTCCTGACTTTC. As protein: CASSPTGRQTGANVLTF.

The rearrangement joins TRBV12-3 or TRBV12-4 to TRBJ2-7; no firm D call. The CDR3 runs 14 residues. V lost 5 bases and J lost 0, with 11 bases in between. CDR3 coding DNA: TGTGCCAGCAGTCCGCGCTTGGGCTCCTACGAGCAGTACTTC. Protein sequence: CASSPRLGSYEQYF.

This clonotype was seen a handful of times. This rearrangement joins TRBV6-2 or TRBV6-3 to TRBJ2-1; 7 bases align to TRBD2. Per the germline V gene, CDR1 is MNHEY and CDR2 is SVGEGT. Unmatched junction bases numbered 3, after V lost 5 bases and J lost 2 bases. The CDR3 covers 14 residues. In DNA form, the CDR3 reads TGTGCCAGCAGTCTACTAGCGACCTACAATGAGCAGTTCTTC. This codes for CASSLLATYNEQFF.